This TCR beta chain was sequenced during a study of kidney transplant recipient with SARS-CoV-2 infection (dated by TCRdb to about 2021). The germline V gene yields MRHNA for CDR1 and SNTAGT for CDR2. Including cysteine and phenylalanine, the CDR3 has 17 amino acids. Only the CDR3 DNA is retained, 51 bases long and in frame from the first base. Sequencing instrument: Illumina MiSeq. Profiling of the peripheral T cell repertoire targeted human TCRbeta genes. The original pipeline was this. To account for variability over time, differences in clonotype abundance were tested using beta-binomial modelling. Expanded clonotypes were checked against the ImmuneCODE reference database of SARS-CoV-2-associated TCRs and mapped to regions of the viral genome. Additional repertoire analyses examined TRBV gene usage, CDR3 length, CDR3 amino acid overlap between time points, distributions of clonotype abundance, and Jaccard similarity. In TCRdb, the public reads were trimmed at Q25 with fastp and aligned with MiXCR, with productive beta chains retained. Each CDR3 protein appears once, grouped with its most common genes and DNA. TCRdb, not the original authors, processed these V and J calls. The sample contains approximately 240,000 distinct CDR3 sequences, 25% to 35% of them found a single time. Roughly 7.3% of the sample rests with the top ten.

Remarks on this clonotype: Its antigen remains unidentified. Being one base from a much bigger clone, this may be a read error.

The time point label of this sample denotes: pre-pandemic baseline sample and day 111 after first positive SARS-CoV-2 test. This receptor chain uses TRBV6-4 and TRBJ1-2; no D gene can be assigned with confidence. The source was a blood sample, collected at baseline and on day 111 from a kidney transplant recipient. This receptor was taken from a male patient aged 25-45 years who had COVID-19 and was a kidney transplant recipient. Some T cells may have been brought in with the graft after a transplant. The nucleotide sequence reads TGTGTCAGCAGTCACCTAGCCTCACACGGAAAGACCTATGGCTACACCTTC. The resulting protein is CVSSHLASHGKTYGYTF.